This is a list of T cell receptor beta chains from one sample in a study of T cell repertoires in cytomegalovirus infection. TCRdb recomputed calls from the reads with MiXCR, one row per CDR3 protein. The sample carries some 400,000 distinct CDR3 sequences, approximately 31% recorded once. The sample comprised PBMCs. Source of these receptors: a human donor in good health (CMV status not recorded). Some clones in this sample may be carry-over from other donors' samples. Both conserved end residues are part of each CDR3. The order of the fields is V gene, clone size, CDR3 length, CDR3 protein. Only part of the rows carry a size: once, few, many, or a class if the clone is expanded.

>TRBV6-6|-|14
CASSPHNREGEQFF
>TRBV7-9|-|17
CASSQGERTPGSYEQYF
>TRBV7-2|few|15
CASSLAPSRTDTQYF
>TRBV4-2|-|17
CASSQGTQGLGNQPQHF
>TRBV12-3/TRBV12-4|many|19
CASSSLRRTSGGGADTQYF
>TRBV7-6|many|15
CASSPGPFQNEKLFF
>TRBV5-8|few|15
CASSFWGSNQETQYF
>TRBV10-3|-|14
CAISEGGAPYEQYF
>TRBV29-1|few|14
CSVRTSGPYNEQFF
>TRBV20-1|-|15
CSARAEETGSGDYTF
>TRBV20-1|-|14
CSARVVDYYNEQFF
>TRBV5-1|-|16
CASSSAWTGDTGELFF
>TRBV20-1|-|12
CSARQGETEAFF
>TRBV5-4|-|13
CASSLNWDNEQFF
>TRBV6-1|few|15
CASTGTAASGNTIYF
>TRBV5-4|-|15
CASTNTRSYNSPLHF
>TRBV24-1|few|14
CATSDGQVLQPQHF
>TRBV29-1|-|12
CSVEGALTEAFF
>TRBV19|-|16
CASSIYPGQSNQPQHF
>TRBV6-2/TRBV6-3|-|16
CASRSPEAADNTEAFF
>TRBV4-1|-|15
CASSQDPDMNTEAFF